The clone carrying this T cell receptor beta chain was detected once. This record comes from a study of T cell responses to AZD1222 COVID-19 vaccine. Germline V CDR1 and CDR2: SGHVS, FQNEAQ. The CDR3 consists of 15 residues. The V end was cut by 2 bases, the J end by 5 bases, with 16 bases between. Using immunoSEQ multiplex PCR, the repertoire was profiled, and TCRdb retains in-frame clones only, with some absent. The sample contains roughly 70,000 clones, about 90% of which appear only once. The sequenced sample was peripheral blood, obtained 28 days after the second dose of the MenACWY control vaccine. J is TRBJ2-7 and V is TRBV7-8; D could derive from TRBD1 or TRBD2 (5 bases each). The sequence was obtained from an adult who received the MenACWY meningococcal vaccine as a control. The CDR3 loop is CASSLMVGEGNEQYF. The CDR3 DNA follows: TGTGCCAGCAGCTTAATGGTGGGAGAGGGGAACGAGCAGTACTTC.